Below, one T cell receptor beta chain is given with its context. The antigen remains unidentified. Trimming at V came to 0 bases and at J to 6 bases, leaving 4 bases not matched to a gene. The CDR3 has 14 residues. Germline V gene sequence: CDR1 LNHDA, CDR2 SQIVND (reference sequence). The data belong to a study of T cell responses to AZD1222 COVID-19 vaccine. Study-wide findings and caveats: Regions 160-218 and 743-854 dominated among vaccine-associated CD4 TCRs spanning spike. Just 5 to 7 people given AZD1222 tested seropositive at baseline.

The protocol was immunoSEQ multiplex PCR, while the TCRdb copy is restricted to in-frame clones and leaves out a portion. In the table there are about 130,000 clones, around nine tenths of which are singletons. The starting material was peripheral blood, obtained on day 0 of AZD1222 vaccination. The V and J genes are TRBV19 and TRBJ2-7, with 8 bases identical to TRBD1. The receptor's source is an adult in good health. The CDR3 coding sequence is TGTGCCAGTAGTATAGACCCCGACAGGGGCGAGCAGTACTTC. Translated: CASSIDPDRGEQYF.